The present entry profiles one TCR beta chain with its context. The specificity of this receptor is unknown. Qualities for individual bases were not recorded, and no much larger clone is one base off. This specimen's time point label, interpreted: baseline before first vaccination. Taken with the paper, the label for treatment or condition translates to: meningococcal conjugate vaccine given as trial control. Vaccinee samples came from UK trials COV001 and COV002, including a single-blind randomized controlled phase 2/3 trial of AZD1222 (ChAdOx1 nCoV-19) in healthy adults. For TCRbeta chain sequencing, PBMC samples were collected from trial participants at day 0 and at day 28 after the second dose. Germline trimming amounts to 2 bases on V and 6 bases on J, with 7 as the count of junction bases outside the gene matches. For CDR1 and CDR2, the germline V gene (reference sequence) lists SEHNR and FQNEAQ. The CDR3 spans 15 residues, from the cysteine through the phenylalanine. Of all the DNA, just the CDR3 is kept, 45 bases in frame from base 1.

The data derive from a study of T cell responses to AZD1222 COVID-19 vaccine (dated by TCRdb to about 2021). Describing the broader study: A total of 230 to 250 trial participants underwent TCR sequencing, of whom roughly 210 had received two doses of AZD1222 and some 25 had received two doses of the MenACWY control vaccine. Trial participants were enrolled into age subgroups of 18-55, 56-69 and 70-plus years, which contained 148, 28 and 57 TCR-sequenced participants, respectively. General findings and caveats noted by the study authors: Vaccine-associated CD4 TCRs spanned the whole spike protein, with dominant responses in regions 160-218 and 743-854. The 56-69-year group was small, and its depth increase did not reach significance, likely because of low power. Nearly half of unique spike-specific TCRs reportedly recognized epitopes outside regions mutated in the B.1.351 and B.1.1.7 variants. Conclusions about previously exposed vaccinees were limited because only a handful of AZD1222 recipients were SARS-CoV-2 seropositive at baseline. Participants were mostly white British and included more females than males, and it was suggested by the authors that clonal diversity may have been underestimated. A significant rise in spike-specific TCR breadth and depth was observed after two AZD1222 doses relative to day 0 and relative to MenACWY recipients. Because no day 14 peak-response samples were available, the repertoires could be characterized only after the peak T cell response.

The CDR3 regions of human TCRbeta chains were subjected to immunosequencing. As for the original processing: TCRs in the repertoires were matched against a reference library of SARS-CoV-2-specific TCRs that had been generated with the MIRA antigen-specificity platform. Breadth was defined as the fraction of unique TCRs that were SARS-CoV-2-associated, and depth was defined as the fraction of total T cells that were SARS-CoV-2-associated. Using the MIRA data, each spike-specific TCR was mapped to the spike region that the TCR reacts to and placed in a CD4 or CD8 class. Log10-transformed breadth and depth values were compared by one-way ANOVA with Sidak's multiple comparisons tests. Not all clones reach the TCRdb copy of this immuneACCESS table, which keeps in-frame sequences only. Checked studies attribute under half of the gap to unresolved V genes and leave the rest unexplained. The DNA was the basis for D and trimming; V, J and clone size are from that table. This sample comprises about 150,000 clones, 70% to 90% of them detected only once. The ten top clones hold 5.5% of the sample.

The source was peripheral blood, collected on day 0 of MenACWY control vaccination. This chain is built from TRBV7-9 and TRBJ1-2; 9 central bases correspond to TRBD1. The source is an adult in good health. The CDR3 corresponds to CASSLTRDRVDGYTF. At the DNA level, the sequence is TGTGCCAGCAGCTTAACCCGGGACAGGGTAGATGGCTACACCTTC.